Included here is one T cell receptor beta chain sequence, with context. Its antigen is as yet unknown. The length of the CDR3 is 15 residues. Trimming took 0 bases from V and 1 from J, leaving 11 bases between them. CDR1 and CDR2 (germline): SGHRS, YFSETQ. The method was immunoSEQ multiplex PCR; TCRdb's version includes in-frame clones alone and lacks a portion of them. The table lists tens of thousands of clones, around nine tenths of them singletons. The data were taken from a study of T cells in localized non-small cell lung cancer. Study findings and constraints: The highest T cell clonality was in uninvolved adjacent lung, above tumor.

The clonotype originates from an older female donor with stage I lung adenocarcinoma. The sequencing here drew on peripheral blood, taken before any cancer treatment. V usage is TRBV5-1 and J usage is TRBJ2-7, with D tentatively TRBD2 (6 bases). For the CDR3, the DNA is TGCGCCAGCAGCTTGGGACCTCGGGAGTCCTACGAGCAGTACTTC. This translates into CASSLGPRESYEQYF.